Listed below are T cell receptor beta chains from one sample, sequenced in a study of T cells in Graves' hyperthyroidism and ophthalmopathy. TCRdb re-derived calls from the multiplex PCR reads in MiXCR, one entry per CDR3 protein. The sample consists of about 530,000 distinct CDR3 sequences, 17% of them appearing once. The material sequenced was blood. The source is a woman aged 18-35 years with Graves' ophthalmopathy. Each CDR3 is given with its conserved first and last residue. D genes are given only for firm matches. Size tells how often a clone was seen (once, few, many) or the class of an expanded clone, and some rows leave it out.

d_call	j_call	v_call	clone_size	cdr3_nt	cdr3_aa
NA	TRBJ2-1	TRBV9	many	TGTGCCAGCAGCGTATGGGGGGAGAGCTCCTACAATGAGCAGTTCTTC	CASSVWGESSYNEQFF
TRBD1	TRBJ1-5	TRBV7-3	many	TGTGCCAGCACACCCAGGGGGCGCGGACAGCCCCAGCATTTT	CASTPRGRGQPQHF
TRBD2	TRBJ2-7	TRBV11-2	few	TGTGCCAGCAGTTCAGTGGCCGGGACTAGCGCTTACGAGCAGTACTTC	CASSSVAGTSAYEQYF
NA	TRBJ1-3	TRBV3-1	few	TGTGCCAGCAGCCCAGGGGAGGGAAACACCATATATTTT	CASSPGEGNTIYF
NA	TRBJ1-5	TRBV20-1	NA	TGCAGTGCCCCCGCGCAGTCGGGGTCCCAGCATTTT	CSAPAQSGSQHF
NA	TRBJ2-7	TRBV6-1	NA	TGTGCCAGCAGTATCGGGACCGGCGGGCAGTACTTC	CASSIGTGGQYF
NA	TRBJ1-5	TRBV29-1	many	TGCAGCGTTGCCGATGGGGGCAATCAGCCCCAGCATTTT	CSVADGGNQPQHF
TRBD1	TRBJ1-1	TRBV4-1	NA	TGCGCCAGCAGCGAAAGGACAGGGCCGTACACTGAAGCTTTCTTT	CASSERTGPYTEAFF
TRBD1	TRBJ1-2	TRBV4-2	few	TGTGCCAGCAGCCAAGAGACAGGGAAAAACTATGGCTACACCTTC	CASSQETGKNYGYTF
TRBD2	TRBJ2-2	TRBV2	NA	TGTGCCAGCAGTTACCAGCGGGGGGAGACCGGGGAGCTGTTTTTT	CASSYQRGETGELFF
TRBD2	TRBJ2-3	TRBV11-3	many	TGTGCCAGCAGCTTAGACGCGGGAGGGCCCACAGATACGCAGTATTTT	CASSLDAGGPTDTQYF
NA	TRBJ2-7	TRBV10-2	few	TGCGCCAGCAGGGGAGGAGTGGCCTACGAGCAGTACTTC	CASRGGVAYEQYF
TRBD2	TRBJ2-5	TRBV12-3/TRBV12-4	many	TGTGCCAGCAGGGACCCGGGGCGGGGGGGCCGCCAAGAGACCCAGTACTTC	CASRDPGRGGRQETQYF
NA	TRBJ2-1	TRBV6-1	many	TGTGCCAGCAGACCGGGACCCTACAATGAGCAGTTCTTC	CASRPGPYNEQFF
NA	TRBJ1-2	TRBV28	NA	TGTGCCAGCAGTTTATTGTCAGAGACAAGTTATGGCTACACCTTC	CASSLLSETSYGYTF
TRBD1	TRBJ1-5	TRBV30	many	TGTGCCTGGAGTATCACAGGGGACAATCAGCCCCAGCATTTT	CAWSITGDNQPQHF
NA	TRBJ1-5	TRBV7-6	NA	TGTGCCAGCAGCTTAGGGGCAGGGGATCAGCCCCAGCATTTT	CASSLGAGDQPQHF
TRBD1	TRBJ2-7	TRBV5-1	few	TGCGCCAGCAGTGCGTCGGGACAGGGGAGATACGAGCAGTACTTC	CASSASGQGRYEQYF
NA	TRBJ1-2	TRBV28	many	TGTGCCAGCAGCCTTAGTCATGGGGGCTACACCTTC	CASSLSHGGYTF
TRBD2	TRBJ2-3	TRBV30	NA	TGTGCCTGGAGAACTAGCGGGAGCGCAGATACGCAGTATTTT	CAWRTSGSADTQYF
NA	TRBJ1-6	TRBV4-1	few	TGCGCCAGCAGCCAGGGGGTTAGTTCACCCCTCCACTTT	CASSQGVSSPLHF
TRBD2	TRBJ2-3	TRBV2	many	TGTGCCAGCAGTGAGGGGACTACTAGCACAGATACGCAGTATTTT	CASSEGTTSTDTQYF
TRBD2	TRBJ2-3	TRBV3-1	many	TGTGCCAGCAGCCCGGGACTAGCGGGAGGGGATACGCAGTATTTT	CASSPGLAGGDTQYF
NA	TRBJ2-1	TRBV15	NA	TGTGCCACCAGCAGAGATCCTCCGACTAGAGTCGATGAGCAGTTCTTC	CATSRDPPTRVDEQFF
NA	TRBJ2-2	TRBV19	NA	TGTGCCAGTAGTGTAGGACAGCTGGTAATGAACACCGGGGAGCTGTTTTTT	CASSVGQLVMNTGELFF
NA	TRBJ2-7	TRBV11-2	many	TGTGCCAGCAGCCCAACCGAGGGTCTCCTTTCCTACGAGCAGTACTTC	CASSPTEGLLSYEQYF
NA	TRBJ1-1	TRBV11-2	few	TGTGCCAGCAGCCAAGTACTAGACAGCCGGAACACTGAAGCTTTCTTT	CASSQVLDSRNTEAFF
NA	TRBJ2-3	TRBV18	many	TGTGCCAGCTCACCACCGGTAGGGCGGACAGATACGCAGTATTTT	CASSPPVGRTDTQYF